This TCR beta chain was captured in a study of CD8+CD57+ T cells in acquired aplastic anemia. Study-wide context: Sorting CD4+ and CD8+ cells gave DNA averaging approximately 3 ug.

Using genomic DNA as the template, TCR beta VDJ and CDR3 profiling was carried out. Using its own MiXCR run on the reads, TCRdb lists one record per CDR3 protein. The profile shows around 130,000 distinct CDR3 sequences, around 48% of them singletons. The CDR3 has 13 residues. The V end was cut by 6 bases, the J end by 14 bases, with 20 bases between. This TCR was recovered from a human donor in good health, serving as a control. Input material: sorted CD4+, CD8+, or CD8+CD57+ T cells (not recorded which) from PBMCs. The J gene is TRBJ2-1, the V gene TRBV12-3 or TRBV12-4, with D maybe TRBD2 (6 bases). CDR3 in amino acids: CASSPWNRDFEFF. Here the CDR3 DNA reads TGTGCCAGCAGCCCGTGGAATCGGGACTTTGAGTTCTTC.